This TCR beta chain was retrieved from a study of metastatic and nonmetastatic thyroid tumors. The overall study: A comparison of repertoires was made across blood and tumor or nodule tissue from malignant and benign thyroid patients. Regarding the study as a whole: Significantly higher TCR beta diversity was reportedly seen in malignant thyroid tumors than benign nodules, in blood and tumor.

The CDR3 contains 15 residues. Germline loops: CDR1 MDHEN, CDR2 SYDVKM. Trimming at V came to 2 bases and at J to 6 bases, leaving 3 bases not matched to a gene. For this clone: Its antigen remains unknown.

Original processing methods: A papillary thyroid cancer distant-metastasis classifier was built from CDR3 differences across clinicopathological groups. TCRdb re-called the PCR reads via MiXCR. These V and J calls derive from TCRdb rather than the authors' analysis. The table has fewer than 5,500 clones, around 32% seen once; the top ten hold around 50%. Among the patients, none had received any treatment before thyroid surgery. The sequence was collected from a male donor with papillary thyroid cancer or a benign thyroid nodule (not recorded which). Some clones in this sample may be carry-over from other donors' samples. Input material: adjacent normal tissue. This chain links TRBV28 with TRBJ2-1, with 11 bases aligning to TRBD1. Here the CDR3 reads CASSLTGQGGNEQFF. The CDR3, as DNA: TGTGCCAGCAGTTTAACGGGACAGGGGGGCAATGAGCAGTTCTTC.